These T cell receptor beta chains were read from a single sample in a study of identical twins. TCRdb analysed the 5' RACE reads with MiXCR anew, one entry per CDR3 protein. The data show around 1.7 million distinct CDR3 sequences, with about 31% seen just once and under 0.35% held by the top ten. Sequencing was done on a sample of cord blood. These receptors originate from a newborn girl in good health. CDR3s include the opening cysteine and the closing phenylalanine or tryptophan. Fields, in order: J gene, D gene, clone size, V gene, CDR3 DNA, CDR3 protein. D genes are given only for firm matches. Not every row has a clone size; where given, it reads once, few, many or a size class.

j_gene: TRBJ2-7
d_gene: TRBD2
abundance: few
v_gene: TRBV3-1
CDR3nt: TGTGCCAGCAGCCAACTTGGGACTAGCGGGATAGGGCAGTACTTC
CDR3aa: CASSQLGTSGIGQYF

j_gene: TRBJ1-2
d_gene: -
abundance: few
v_gene: TRBV5-1
CDR3nt: TGCGCCAGCAGCTTGGCGGATTATAACTATGGCTACACCTTC
CDR3aa: CASSLADYNYGYTF

j_gene: TRBJ2-1
d_gene: TRBD2
abundance: -
v_gene: TRBV5-4
CDR3nt: TGTGCCAGCAGCCGTCGCGGCGCCTGGACTAGCGGGGGGGCAATTCCGAATGAGCAGTTCTTC
CDR3aa: CASSRRGAWTSGGAIPNEQFF

j_gene: TRBJ2-5
d_gene: -
abundance: few
v_gene: TRBV24-1
CDR3nt: TGTGCCACCAAGAGTAACTATCAAGAGACCCAGTACTTC
CDR3aa: CATKSNYQETQYF

j_gene: TRBJ1-2
d_gene: -
abundance: many
v_gene: TRBV28
CDR3nt: TGTGCCAGCAGTGTCAGGCTATTCTATGGCTACACCTTC
CDR3aa: CASSVRLFYGYTF

j_gene: TRBJ2-2
d_gene: TRBD2
abundance: -
v_gene: TRBV20-1
CDR3nt: TGCAGTGTGCCTAGCGGGGGGCGTGGCACCGGGGAGCTGTTTTTT
CDR3aa: CSVPSGGRGTGELFF

j_gene: TRBJ2-1
d_gene: TRBD1
abundance: -
v_gene: TRBV20-1
CDR3nt: TGCAGTGCTAGAGACCCACGCCGTAGGGACAGGGACGATGAGCAGTTCTTC
CDR3aa: CSARDPRRRDRDDEQFF

j_gene: TRBJ1-5
d_gene: -
abundance: -
v_gene: TRBV28
CDR3nt: TGTGCCAGCAGTTTTTCCGCTTCAGGGTGGGATCAGCCCCAGCATTTT
CDR3aa: CASSFSASGWDQPQHF

j_gene: TRBJ2-7
d_gene: -
abundance: -
v_gene: TRBV25-1
CDR3nt: TGTGCCAGCAGCGGGTTTCCCCCCTACGAGCAGTACTTC
CDR3aa: CASSGFPPYEQYF

j_gene: TRBJ2-1
d_gene: -
abundance: few
v_gene: TRBV6-5
CDR3nt: TGTGCCAGCAGTTACTCGAAGGGGAGTGAGCAGTTCTTC
CDR3aa: CASSYSKGSEQFF

j_gene: TRBJ2-2
d_gene: TRBD2
abundance: once
v_gene: TRBV20-1
CDR3nt: TGCAGTGCTACCCTATGGGCGGGGGGGAACACCGGGGGGCTGTTTTTT
CDR3aa: CSATLWAGGNTGGLFF

j_gene: TRBJ1-2
d_gene: TRBD1
abundance: many
v_gene: TRBV27
CDR3nt: TGTGCCAGCAGTCCGCTCAGGGGGATTCCAGGTGGCTACACCTTC
CDR3aa: CASSPLRGIPGGYTF

j_gene: TRBJ2-3
d_gene: -
abundance: few
v_gene: TRBV27
CDR3nt: TGTGCCAGCAGTTTATCGGGCTATAACCATCGCGGAGATACGCAGTATTTT
CDR3aa: CASSLSGYNHRGDTQYF

j_gene: TRBJ2-2
d_gene: TRBD2
abundance: once
v_gene: TRBV28
CDR3nt: TGTGCCAGCAGTACCCCTAGCGGGAGGAACACCGGGGAGCTGTTTTTT
CDR3aa: CASSTPSGRNTGELFF

j_gene: TRBJ1-1
d_gene: -
abundance: few
v_gene: TRBV6-5
CDR3nt: TGTGCCAGCAGGGGACGGGCTGAAGCTTTCTTT
CDR3aa: CASRGRAEAFF

j_gene: TRBJ2-1
d_gene: TRBD2
abundance: -
v_gene: TRBV25-1
CDR3nt: TGTGCCAGCCGCCACGGGTTCGGGAGGAATGAGCAGTTCTTC
CDR3aa: CASRHGFGRNEQFF

j_gene: TRBJ2-1
d_gene: -
abundance: -
v_gene: TRBV7-2
CDR3nt: TGTGCCAGCAGCTTATCAGGGCCCCAGCAGTTCTTC
CDR3aa: CASSLSGPQQFF

j_gene: TRBJ2-1
d_gene: TRBD2
abundance: -
v_gene: TRBV28
CDR3nt: TGTGCCAGCAGTTTATGGCAACCCCTAGCGGGGGGGGACAATGAGCAGTTCTTC
CDR3aa: CASSLWQPLAGGDNEQFF

j_gene: TRBJ2-1
d_gene: -
abundance: -
v_gene: TRBV29-1
CDR3nt: TGCAGCGCCATGGCGGGGTCAATAAGCAATGAGCAGTTCTTC
CDR3aa: CSAMAGSISNEQFF

j_gene: TRBJ2-1
d_gene: -
abundance: few
v_gene: TRBV7-9
CDR3nt: TGTGCCAGCAGCTTAGGGGAATACAATGAGCAGTTCTTC
CDR3aa: CASSLGEYNEQFF

j_gene: TRBJ2-1
d_gene: TRBD2
abundance: -
v_gene: TRBV7-8
CDR3nt: TGTGCCAGCAGCACATTGACTAGCGGGAGTTTCAACAATGAGCAGTTCTTC
CDR3aa: CASSTLTSGSFNNEQFF

j_gene: TRBJ2-5
d_gene: -
abundance: few
v_gene: TRBV7-2
CDR3nt: TGTGCCAGCAGCTTAGGAGTGTCAAATGAGCAGTACTTC
CDR3aa: CASSLGVSNEQYF

j_gene: TRBJ2-2
d_gene: TRBD2
abundance: -
v_gene: TRBV2
CDR3nt: TGTACCAGTAGGAGTAGCGGGAGCACCACCGGGGAGCTGTTTTTT
CDR3aa: CTSRSSGSTTGELFF

j_gene: TRBJ2-1
d_gene: -
abundance: -
v_gene: TRBV20-1
CDR3nt: TGCAGTGCCAATAGAGGGACGGGCTACAATGAGCAGTTCTTC
CDR3aa: CSANRGTGYNEQFF

j_gene: TRBJ2-7
d_gene: TRBD2
abundance: -
v_gene: TRBV9
CDR3nt: TGTGCCAGCAGCGTAGGAGGGACTAGCTTACCTAGCTCCTACAATGAGCAGTACTTC
CDR3aa: CASSVGGTSLPSSYNEQYF

j_gene: TRBJ2-2
d_gene: -
abundance: few
v_gene: TRBV5-1
CDR3nt: TGCGCCAGCAGCCCTTCGTTCGCGGAGCTGTTTTTT
CDR3aa: CASSPSFAELFF

j_gene: TRBJ2-1
d_gene: -
abundance: -
v_gene: TRBV4-2
CDR3nt: TGTGCCTGCAGCCAAGATCCGGGGGCGGGGAATGAGCAGTTCTTC
CDR3aa: CACSQDPGAGNEQFF

j_gene: TRBJ2-1
d_gene: -
abundance: few
v_gene: TRBV20-1
CDR3nt: TGCAGTGCTAGAGATTTGGCATCCGGCGAGCAGTTCTTC
CDR3aa: CSARDLASGEQFF

j_gene: TRBJ2-7
d_gene: -
abundance: -
v_gene: TRBV4-1
CDR3nt: TGCGCCAGCAGCCAAGGATCCCAGAGCTCCTACGAGCAGTACTTC
CDR3aa: CASSQGSQSSYEQYF

j_gene: TRBJ1-2
d_gene: -
abundance: few
v_gene: TRBV28
CDR3nt: TGTGCCAGCAGTTTATACGGGGCCAGGTGGAACTATGGCTACACCTTC
CDR3aa: CASSLYGARWNYGYTF

j_gene: TRBJ1-2
d_gene: -
abundance: few
v_gene: TRBV20-1
CDR3nt: TGCAGTGCCGCCTCACAGCCAAATGGCTACACCTTC
CDR3aa: CSAASQPNGYTF

j_gene: TRBJ2-7
d_gene: TRBD1
abundance: -
v_gene: TRBV9
CDR3nt: TGTGCCAGCGTCTTAGACAGGGACCTCTCCTACGAGCAGTACTTC
CDR3aa: CASVLDRDLSYEQYF

j_gene: TRBJ2-3
d_gene: TRBD2
abundance: -
v_gene: TRBV20-1
CDR3nt: TGCAGTGCTAGAGATCCAGGCGGGAGGGCCACAGATACGCAGTATTTT
CDR3aa: CSARDPGGRATDTQYF

j_gene: TRBJ2-5
d_gene: TRBD2
abundance: -
v_gene: TRBV27
CDR3nt: TGTGCCAGCAGTCCCCACCCCCTAGCGGGAGAATCCAATGAGCAGTACTTC
CDR3aa: CASSPHPLAGESNEQYF

j_gene: TRBJ2-5
d_gene: TRBD2
abundance: -
v_gene: TRBV11-3
CDR3nt: TGTGCCAGCAGCTCCGGGTCGGCGGGGGATTACAATGAGCAGTACTTC
CDR3aa: CASSSGSAGDYNEQYF

j_gene: TRBJ1-4
d_gene: -
abundance: few
v_gene: TRBV29-1
CDR3nt: TGCAGCGTTGGGCAGGGTGGGGGAAAACTGTTTTTT
CDR3aa: CSVGQGGGKLFF

j_gene: TRBJ2-7
d_gene: -
abundance: -
v_gene: TRBV20-1
CDR3nt: TGCAGTGCTAGAGCGTCGGGGGTCCTACCCTACGAGCAGTACTTC
CDR3aa: CSARASGVLPYEQYF

j_gene: TRBJ2-7
d_gene: TRBD1
abundance: few
v_gene: TRBV12-3/TRBV12-4
CDR3nt: TGTGCCAGCAGTTTTAGGGGACAGAGGTACGAGCAGTACTTC
CDR3aa: CASSFRGQRYEQYF

j_gene: TRBJ1-1
d_gene: TRBD1
abundance: many
v_gene: TRBV5-1
CDR3nt: TGCGCCAGCAGCTTGGAGGACAGGGGGCGAGCGAACACTGAAGCTTTCTTT
CDR3aa: CASSLEDRGRANTEAFF

j_gene: TRBJ1-1
d_gene: -
abundance: -
v_gene: TRBV7-9
CDR3nt: TGTGCCAGCAGCTTAGCATCTTGGGGGAACACTGAAGCTTTCTTT
CDR3aa: CASSLASWGNTEAFF

j_gene: TRBJ2-3
d_gene: -
abundance: many
v_gene: TRBV6-1
CDR3nt: TGTGCCAGCAGTGAAAGGGGTAGCACAGATACGCAGTATTTT
CDR3aa: CASSERGSTDTQYF

j_gene: TRBJ2-5
d_gene: -
abundance: -
v_gene: TRBV5-1
CDR3nt: TGCGCCAGCAAGCCGACCCCGGGGGTACAAGAGACCCAGTACTTC
CDR3aa: CASKPTPGVQETQYF

j_gene: TRBJ1-1
d_gene: TRBD1
abundance: few
v_gene: TRBV27
CDR3nt: TGTGCCAGCAGTCGACAGGGGAGCGCTGAAGCTTTCTTT
CDR3aa: CASSRQGSAEAFF

j_gene: TRBJ2-7
d_gene: TRBD2
abundance: -
v_gene: TRBV30
CDR3nt: TGTGCCTGGAGTGTACAAAAGATAGCGGGGGCATCCTACGAGCAGTACTTC
CDR3aa: CAWSVQKIAGASYEQYF

j_gene: TRBJ1-1
d_gene: -
abundance: few
v_gene: TRBV7-7
CDR3nt: TGTGCTAGCAGTCGGGGGCTGGACACTGAAGCTTTCTTT
CDR3aa: CASSRGLDTEAFF

j_gene: TRBJ2-2
d_gene: -
abundance: -
v_gene: TRBV9
CDR3nt: TGTGCCAGCAGCGGTACTCGGATAGGGTCCGGGGAGCTGTTTTTT
CDR3aa: CASSGTRIGSGELFF

j_gene: TRBJ2-3
d_gene: TRBD2
abundance: many
v_gene: TRBV11-2
CDR3nt: TGTGCCAGCAGCTTAAATAGCGGGGGCACAGATACGCAGTATTTT
CDR3aa: CASSLNSGGTDTQYF

j_gene: TRBJ1-1
d_gene: -
abundance: -
v_gene: TRBV10-3
CDR3nt: TGTGCCATCAGTGACGGACGGAACACTGAAGCTTTCTTT
CDR3aa: CAISDGRNTEAFF

j_gene: TRBJ2-3
d_gene: -
abundance: few
v_gene: TRBV12-3/TRBV12-4
CDR3nt: TGTGCCAGCAGTCAACGGAGGGGGGTTAGCACAGATACGCAGTATTTT
CDR3aa: CASSQRRGVSTDTQYF

j_gene: TRBJ2-3
d_gene: TRBD2
abundance: -
v_gene: TRBV3-1
CDR3nt: TGTGCCAGCAGCCAAGCTCTAGGGGCGGGGGATAGCACAGATACGCAGTATTTT
CDR3aa: CASSQALGAGDSTDTQYF

j_gene: TRBJ2-1
d_gene: -
abundance: -
v_gene: TRBV20-1
CDR3nt: TGCAGTGCTAGAGGGGCTAGCGTGTCCTACAATGAGCAGTTCTTC
CDR3aa: CSARGASVSYNEQFF

j_gene: TRBJ1-5
d_gene: -
abundance: once
v_gene: TRBV20-1
CDR3nt: TGCAGTGCTAGTTTCCGGGGGCGCAATCTGCCCCAGCATTTT
CDR3aa: CSASFRGRNLPQHF

j_gene: TRBJ2-2
d_gene: TRBD1
abundance: -
v_gene: TRBV6-2/TRBV6-3
CDR3nt: TGTGCCAGCGATGGACAGGGAAACACCGGGGAGCTGTTTTTT
CDR3aa: CASDGQGNTGELFF